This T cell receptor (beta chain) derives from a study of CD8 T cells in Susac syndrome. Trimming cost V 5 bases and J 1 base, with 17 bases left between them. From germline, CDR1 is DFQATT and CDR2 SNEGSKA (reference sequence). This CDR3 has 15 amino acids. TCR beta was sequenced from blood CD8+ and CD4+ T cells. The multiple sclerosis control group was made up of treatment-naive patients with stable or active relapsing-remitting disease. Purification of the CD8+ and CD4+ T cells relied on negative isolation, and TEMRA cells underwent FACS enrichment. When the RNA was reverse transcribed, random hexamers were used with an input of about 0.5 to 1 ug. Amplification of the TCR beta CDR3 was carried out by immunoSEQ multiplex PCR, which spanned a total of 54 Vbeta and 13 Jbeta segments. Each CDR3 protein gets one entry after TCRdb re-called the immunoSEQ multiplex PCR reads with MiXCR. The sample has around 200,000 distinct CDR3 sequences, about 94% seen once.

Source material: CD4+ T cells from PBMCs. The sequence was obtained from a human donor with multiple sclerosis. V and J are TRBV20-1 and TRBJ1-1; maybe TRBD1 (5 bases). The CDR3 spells CSAPSHGASNTEAFF. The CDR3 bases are TGCAGTGCTCCTTCTCACGGGGCCTCGAACACTGAAGCTTTCTTT.